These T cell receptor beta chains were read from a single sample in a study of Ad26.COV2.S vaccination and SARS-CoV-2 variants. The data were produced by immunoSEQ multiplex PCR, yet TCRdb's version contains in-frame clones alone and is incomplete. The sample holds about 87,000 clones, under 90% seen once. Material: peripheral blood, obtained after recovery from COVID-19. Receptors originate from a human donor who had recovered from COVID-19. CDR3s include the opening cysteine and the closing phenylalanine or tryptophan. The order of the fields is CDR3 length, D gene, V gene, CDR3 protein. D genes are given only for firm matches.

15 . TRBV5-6 CASSLGGDPTYEQYF
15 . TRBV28 CASSPVTPSNSPLHF
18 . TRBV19 CASRLRRGTPDSYNEQFF
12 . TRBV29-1 CSGIGSSYEQYF
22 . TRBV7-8 CASSLYIWGDLKLNGDNEKLFF
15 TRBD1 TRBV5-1 CASSPLTGGEGKLFF
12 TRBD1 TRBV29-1 CSVYETGEPQHF
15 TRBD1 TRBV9 CASSAGTGAPYEQYF
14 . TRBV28 CASSLPRGQNGYTF
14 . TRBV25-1 CASRGGPGNSPLHF
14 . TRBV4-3 CASSQDQDYNEQFF
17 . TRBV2 CASSGDLWAGGANVLTF
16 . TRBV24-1 CATSASRRKSAGELFF
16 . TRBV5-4 CASSPGVVLLVDEQFF
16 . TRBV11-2 CASSETRGRGRNEQFF
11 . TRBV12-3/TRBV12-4 CASSLDLSFTF
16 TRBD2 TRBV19 CASSTLTSGRDNEQFF
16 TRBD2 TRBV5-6 CASSLNIGRAYNEQFF
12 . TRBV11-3 CASSSLNSPLHF
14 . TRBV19 CASSATDSVDTQYF
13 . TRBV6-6 CASSYVPNTEAFF
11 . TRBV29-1 CSARESGELFF
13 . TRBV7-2 CASSLEGWNEAFF
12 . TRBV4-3 CASSQPTGELFF
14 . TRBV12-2 CASRPTPINQPQHF
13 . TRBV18 CASSPDGDYGYTF
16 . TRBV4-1 CASSQVDALSGNTIYF
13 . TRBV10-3 CAITPGSTGELFF
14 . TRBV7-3 CASSLVGPTGELFF
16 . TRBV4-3 CASSQDYDRGQYGYTF
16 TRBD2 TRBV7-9 CASSSGGGGPTDTQYF
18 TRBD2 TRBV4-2 CASSQDHWTSGSSYEQYF
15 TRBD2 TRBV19 CASRKGTTGRYEQYF